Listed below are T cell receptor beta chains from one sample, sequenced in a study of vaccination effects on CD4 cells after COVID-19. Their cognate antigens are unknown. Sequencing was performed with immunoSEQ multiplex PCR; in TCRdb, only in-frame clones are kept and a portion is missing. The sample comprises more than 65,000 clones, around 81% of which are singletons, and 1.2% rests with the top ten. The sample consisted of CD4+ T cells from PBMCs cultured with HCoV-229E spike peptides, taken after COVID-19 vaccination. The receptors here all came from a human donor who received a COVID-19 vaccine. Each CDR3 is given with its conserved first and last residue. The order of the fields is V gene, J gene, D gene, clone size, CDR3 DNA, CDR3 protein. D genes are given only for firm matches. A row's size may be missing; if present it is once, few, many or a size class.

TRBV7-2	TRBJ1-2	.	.	TGTGCCAGCAGCGCCCCTAACCCACGGATTGGGGGCTACACCTTC	CASSAPNPRIGGYTF
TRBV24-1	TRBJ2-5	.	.	TGTGCCACCAGTGATCAAAAGGGCAGCAAAACTAAAGAGACCCAGTACTTC	CATSDQKGSKTKETQYF
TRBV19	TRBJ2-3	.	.	TGTGCCAGTAGCATACAAGGGCTGAGCACAGATACGCAGTATTTT	CASSIQGLSTDTQYF
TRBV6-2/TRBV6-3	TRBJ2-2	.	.	TGTGCCAGCAGTTCGCCGCTACCGGGGGCCGGGGAGCTGTTTTTT	CASSSPLPGAGELFF
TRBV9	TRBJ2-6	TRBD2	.	TGTGCCAGCAGCGTAGATGGTCGGAGCGGGGTAAGGGCCAACGTCCTGACTTTC	CASSVDGRSGVRANVLTF
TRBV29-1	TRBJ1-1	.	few	TGCAGCTACGGCGAGGGGGGCCTCGCTTTCTTT	CSYGEGGLAFF
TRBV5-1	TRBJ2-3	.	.	TGCGCCAGCAGCTTGGCCGTTTTGAGGGGTCTCGGCACAGATACGCAGTATTTT	CASSLAVLRGLGTDTQYF
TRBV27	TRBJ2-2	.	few	TGTGCCAGCAGTTTTGCAGGGGCGAACACCGGGGAGCTGTTTTTT	CASSFAGANTGELFF
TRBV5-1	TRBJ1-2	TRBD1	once	TGCGCCAGCAGCTTCGATGCCCGACAGGGCGGCTACACCTTC	CASSFDARQGGYTF
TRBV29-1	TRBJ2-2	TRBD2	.	TGCAGCGCCCGGAGCGGGGCTGGCACCGGGGAGCTGTTTTTT	CSARSGAGTGELFF
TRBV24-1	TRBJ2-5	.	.	TGTGCCACCAGTGAGGGGGGACGGCGCAAAGTAGAGACCCAGTACTTC	CATSEGGRRKVETQYF
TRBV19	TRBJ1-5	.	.	TGTGCCAGTAGTATGGGGCAGAGCAATCAGCCCCAGCATTTT	CASSMGQSNQPQHF
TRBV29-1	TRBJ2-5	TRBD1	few	TGCAGCGTTGACAGTAACAGGGGGCGGCGGCAAGAGACCCAGTACTTC	CSVDSNRGRRQETQYF
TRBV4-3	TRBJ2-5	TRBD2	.	TGCGCCAGCAGCCAAGAGGGACTAGCGCAAGAGACCCAGTACTTC	CASSQEGLAQETQYF
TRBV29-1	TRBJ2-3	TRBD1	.	TGCAGCGTAGATAAGGACAGGGAAGCAGATACGCAGTATTTT	CSVDKDREADTQYF
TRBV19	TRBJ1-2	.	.	TGTGCCAGTAGCGGGCGCATTTCCTTCACCTTC	CASSGRISFTF
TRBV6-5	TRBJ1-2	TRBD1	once	TGTGCCAGCAGTTACTTGGGACAGTTCTATGGCTACACCTTC	CASSYLGQFYGYTF
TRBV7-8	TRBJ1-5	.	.	TGTGCCAGCAGCTTAGTACGGGGAGTGGGCAATCAGCCCCAGCATTTT	CASSLVRGVGNQPQHF
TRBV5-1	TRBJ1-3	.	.	TGCGCCAGCAGCTTGGTAGGACAGAGCTCTGGAAACACCATATATTTT	CASSLVGQSSGNTIYF
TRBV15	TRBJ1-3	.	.	TGTGCCACCAGCAGAGCGGGAGGAGGGAAAGGAAACACCATATATTTT	CATSRAGGGKGNTIYF
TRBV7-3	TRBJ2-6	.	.	TGTGCCAGCAGTCAGGGGCCCGGGGCCAACGTCCTGACTTTC	CASSQGPGANVLTF
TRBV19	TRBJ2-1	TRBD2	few	TGTGCCAGTAGTATGGGACTAGCGGGGGTCAATGAGCAGTTCTTC	CASSMGLAGVNEQFF
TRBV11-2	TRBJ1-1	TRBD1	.	TGTGCCAGCAGCTTATGGGAAACAGGGGGCCAAGACACTGAAGCTTTCTTT	CASSLWETGGQDTEAFF
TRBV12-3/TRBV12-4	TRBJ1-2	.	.	TGTGCCAGCAGTTTAGGCAGGGACTATGGCTACACCTTC	CASSLGRDYGYTF
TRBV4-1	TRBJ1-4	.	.	TGCGCCAGCAGCCAAGATATTACAGGGAATGAAAAACTGTTTTTT	CASSQDITGNEKLFF
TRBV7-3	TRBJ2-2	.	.	TGTGCCAGCAGCTTAACCCTAGGGGCAGGCACCGGGGAGCTGTTTTTT	CASSLTLGAGTGELFF